The 31 T cell receptor beta chains in this list originate from one sample, sequenced in a study of blood T cell repertoires in COVID-19. Some clones are missing from TCRdb's copy, which holds only in-frame ones; the method was immunoSEQ multiplex PCR. The sample holds approximately 250,000 clones, about 80% seen once. Sequencing used PBMCs or T cells enriched from blood (not recorded which). The origin of the receptors is a man in his forties who had recovered from COVID-19.

The V call is TRBV27, the J call TRBJ2-1; TRBD2 is a possible D gene (7 bases). Between the trimmed V and J ends, which lost 6 bases and 7 bases, there was a span of 19 bases. There are 15 residues in the CDR3. Germline CDR1 reads MNHEY; CDR2 reads SMNVEV (reference sequence). CDR3: CASSTRGGLRNEQFF. The CDR3 nucleotides read TGTGCCAGCAGCACAAGGGGGGGCCTTAGAAATGAGCAGTTCTTC.

The genes are TRBV11-2 and TRBJ2-1; D perhaps matches TRBD2 (6 bases). CDR3 length equals 12 residues. Per germline, CDR1 SGHAT and CDR2 FQNNGV. Trimming took 6 bases from V and 13 from J, leaving 16 bases between them. The CDR3 DNA is TGTGCCAGCAGTTCCCAGCGGGCCCGCCAGTTCTTC. Its protein is CASSSQRARQFF. The full variable domain, with the rest looked up from reference TRBV11-2 and TRBJ2-1, is EAGVAQSPRYKIIEKRQSVAFWCNPISGHATLYWYQQILGQGPKLLIQFQNNGVVDDSQLPKDRFSAERLKGVDSTLKIQPAKLEDSAVYLCASSSQRARQFFGPGTRLTVL.

The count of this clone is one. This rearrangement joins TRBV3-1 (or the pseudogene TRBV3-2) to TRBJ2-7; tentative D call: TRBD2 (6 bases). Germline CDR1 LGHDT, CDR2 YNNKEL (reference sequence). Trimming stripped 4 bases from V and 7 bases from J, with 14 bases between. This CDR3 comprises 13 residues. The CDR3 region is CASSRTTRGEQYF. Written as DNA, the CDR3 is TGTGCCAGCAGCCGAACGACCCGGGGGGAGCAGTACTTC.

The chain is built from TRBV21-1 and TRBJ2-3; TRBD2 is the table's D call, not checked against the DNA. TRBV21-1 is a pseudogene. The CDR3 consists of 17 residues. The chain's CDR3 is CASSKVGGLAPTDTQYF. CDR3 DNA sequence: TGTGCCAGCAGCAAAGTGGGTGGGCTAGCCCCCACAGATACGCAGTATTTT.

The chain combines TRBV5-1 with TRBJ2-1; 7 bases line up with TRBD1. The ends lost 4 bases at V and 4 bases at J; junction bases unmatched: 5. The CDR3 length is 14 residues. CDR1 is SGHRS and CDR2 is YFSETQ in the germline V gene. The CDR3 loop is CASSQGQTYNEQFF. The CDR3 region has the DNA TGCGCCAGCAGCCAGGGACAGACTTACAATGAGCAGTTCTTC.

The chain uses TRBV24-1 and TRBJ1-2; possibly TRBD1 for D (6 bases). Looked up from germline, CDR1 is KGHDR and CDR2 is SFDVKD. V was trimmed by 3 bases and J by 8 bases, leaving 18 bases between them. This CDR3 has 15 residues. DNA for the CDR3: TGTGCCACCAGTGATGGGGTCGGGACAAATAGGGGCTACACCTTC. Translated, it gives CATSDGVGTNRGYTF.

The chain employs TRBV28 and TRBJ1-1; 8 positions match TRBD1. Losses at the gene ends were 7 bases for V and 6 bases for J; bases not matched to a gene: 7. The CDR3 is 13 amino acids. The V gene's germline CDR1 is MDHEN and CDR2 SYDVKM. The CDR3 sequence: CASIPTGDAEAFF. DNA for the CDR3: TGTGCCAGCATTCCGACAGGGGACGCTGAAGCTTTCTTT.

The rearrangement uses TRBV28 and TRBJ2-7; D perhaps matches TRBD2 (6 bases). Germline V gene lookup returns CDR1 MDHEN and CDR2 SYDVKM. This CDR3 is 15 amino acids long. V lost 3 bases to trimming and J lost 3 bases, with 15 bases between them. The CDR3 spells CASSFGGDPLYEQYF. The CDR3 nucleotides read TGTGCCAGCAGTTTCGGCGGGGATCCCCTCTACGAGCAGTACTTC.

V and J are TRBV28 and TRBJ1-2, with TRBD1 identical over 7 bases. Per the germline V gene, CDR1 is MDHEN and CDR2 is SYDVKM. CDR3 length equals 13 residues. With V trimmed by 6 bases and J by 2 bases, 3 bases remained unmatched. The CDR3 DNA is TGTGCCAGCAGAACGGACAGGAACTATGGCTACACCTTC. As protein: CASRTDRNYGYTF.

The genes are TRBV29-1 and TRBJ2-3, with a weak D call TRBD2 (5 bases). From germline, CDR1 is SQVTM and CDR2 ANQGSEA. The CDR3 is made up of 14 amino acids. The germline V and J ends were trimmed by 8 bases and 4 bases, with 19 bases remaining between them. The CDR3 nucleotides read TGCAGCCTCCGGGGAGCGGCAGAGGCAGATACGCAGTATTTT. Residues: CSLRGAAEADTQYF.

The rearrangement uses TRBV5-1 and TRBJ2-5, with D unresolved. Germline CDR1 reads SGHRS; CDR2 reads YFSETQ. CDR3 length: 15 amino acids. Trimming stripped 0 bases from V and 5 bases from J, with 14 bases between. The CDR3 nucleotides are TGCGCCAGCAGCTTGGCCGCTTCAGTGGGCGAGACCCAGTACTTC. Translated: CASSLAASVGETQYF.

This rearrangement joins TRBV5-5 to TRBJ1-1; 8 bases fit TRBD1. This CDR3 contains 14 residues. CDR1 and CDR2 (germline): SGHKS, YYEKEE (reference sequence). V trimming: 4 bases; J trimming: 5 bases; junction bases outside the gene matches: 7. The CDR3 spells CASSPPDRGTEAFF. The CDR3 region has the DNA TGTGCCAGCAGCCCACCAGACAGGGGAACTGAAGCTTTCTTT.

This clone has just one count. The chain has TRBV7-2 and TRBJ1-2; TRBD1 matches at 7 bases. Germline lookup yields CDR1 SGHTA and CDR2 FQGNSA. The CDR3 extends over 13 amino acids. V lost 8 bases and J lost 4; bases outside the gene matches: 7. CDR3 protein: CASSGGRSYGYTF. The CDR3 nucleotides read TGTGCCAGCTCAGGGGGACGGAGCTATGGCTACACCTTC.

The chain links TRBV30 to TRBJ1-6, with a tentative D call TRBD1 (6 bases). The CDR3 contains 15 residues. V shed 2 bases and J shed 3 bases, with 11 bases lying between them. The germline CDR1 and CDR2 sequences are GTSNPN and SVGIG (reference sequence). The chain's CDR3 is CAWSPGQLYNSPLHF. The CDR3 DNA reads TGTGCCTGGAGTCCCGGACAGCTCTATAATTCACCCCTCCACTTT.

This chain uses TRBV29-1 with TRBJ2-5; 10 bases are a match to TRBD1. Trimming took 8 bases from V and 4 from J; bases not matched to a gene: 10. In germline, CDR1 is SQVTM, CDR2 ANQGSEA. The CDR3 totals 14 residues. The CDR3 DNA reads as TGCAGCACCTGGACAGGGGGGGGAACAGAGACCCAGTACTTC. It is translated as CSTWTGGGTETQYF.

The chain recombines TRBV5-1 with TRBJ2-1, with D possibly being TRBD2 (5 bases). Looked up from germline, CDR1 is SGHRS and CDR2 is YFSETQ. The germline V and J ends were trimmed by 7 bases and 0 bases, with 14 bases remaining between them. CDR3 length: 15 amino acids. CDR3 in DNA: TGCGCCAGCGCACTTCCGGGGAGCTCCTACAATGAGCAGTTCTTC. Its translation is CASALPGSSYNEQFF.

The chain couples TRBV6-5 to TRBJ1-1, with TRBD1 identical over 10 bases. The CDR3 runs 15 residues. With 0 bases clipped from V and 6 bases from J, the junction kept 4 bases outside the gene matches. In germline, CDR1 is MNHEY, CDR2 SVGAGI. CDR3 sequence (DNA): TGTGCCAGCAGTTACTCTGGACAGGGGGTAGCTGAAGCTTTCTTT. Translation: CASSYSGQGVAEAFF.

The chain links TRBV6-5 to TRBJ1-2, with TRBD1 identical over 7 bases. The CDR3 is 14 residues long. Looked up from germline, CDR1 is MNHEY and CDR2 is SVGAGI. Germline trimming cut 2 bases from V and 4 bases from J; bases unmatched to any gene: 4. The CDR3 spells CASSYGGGSYGYTF. The CDR3 nucleotides are TGTGCCAGCAGTTACGGAGGGGGCAGCTATGGCTACACCTTC.

This clone has a single count. The J gene is TRBJ2-7, the V gene TRBV5-1; tentatively, D is TRBD1 (5 bases). The CDR3 loop spans 14 amino acids. The germline gives CDR1 SGHRS, CDR2 YFSETQ. V lost 1 base, J lost 3 bases, and 11 bases lay in between. The CDR3 DNA follows: TGCGCCAGCAGCTTGCGTCAGGGCTTCTACGAGCAGTACTTC. Protein: CASSLRQGFYEQYF. Drawing the rest from reference TRBV5-1 and TRBJ2-7, the complete variable domain is KAGVTQTPRYLIKTRGQQVTLSCSPISGHRSVSWYQQTPGQGLQFLFEYFSETQRNKGNFPGRFSGRQFSNSRSEMNVSTLELGDSALYLCASSLRQGFYEQYFGPGTRLTVT.

The gene calls are TRBV7-3 and TRBJ1-3; D gene ambiguous. Germline values: CDR1 SGHTA, CDR2 FQGTGA. The CDR3 consists of 14 residues. V lost 5 bases and J 9 bases, leaving 17 bases between the germline ends. Here the CDR3 DNA reads TGTGCCAGCAGCCCCCCCCTAGCACGCCCCACCATATATTTT. Protein: CASSPPLARPTIYF.

The genes are TRBV11-2 and TRBJ1-2, with 7 bases that match TRBD1. The CDR3 extends over 14 amino acids. CDR1 is SGHAT, CDR2 FQNNGV, per germline. Trimming took 3 bases from V and 3 from J; bases not matched to a gene: 4. In nucleotides, the CDR3 is TGTGCCAGCAGCTTCGCCAGGGGGGACTATGGCTACACCTTC. Translation gives CASSFARGDYGYTF.

This chain connects TRBV9 to TRBJ2-1; TRBD2 matches 9 bases. The germline V gene encodes CDR1 SGDLS and CDR2 YYNGEE. Trimming removed 0 bases from V and 7 bases from J; junction bases left unmatched: 5. The CDR3 loop spans 15 amino acids. CDR3: CASSVVAGAWNEQFF. CDR3 DNA: TGTGCCAGCAGCGTAGTAGCGGGGGCTTGGAATGAGCAGTTCTTC.

This chain joins TRBV6-4 and TRBJ1-2; TRBD1 aligns across 9 bases. This CDR3 has 12 residues. Unmatched junction bases numbered 4, after V lost 6 bases and J lost 8 bases. CDR1 and CDR2 from the germline V gene are MRHNA and SNTAGT. CDR3 in amino acids: CASRQGAGGYTF. CDR3 DNA: TGTGCCAGCAGACAGGGGGCAGGAGGCTACACCTTC.

The chain is built from TRBV6-2 or TRBV6-3 and TRBJ1-1, with 8 bases that match TRBD1. V lost 2 bases to trimming and J lost 5 bases; unmatched junction nucleotides: 7. The CDR3 is 15 amino acids. Germline V gives CDR1 MNHEY, CDR2 SVGEGT. CDR3 sequence reads: CASSYTTGGRTEAFF. CDR3 sequence (DNA): TGTGCCAGCAGTTACACCACAGGGGGGAGGACTGAAGCTTTCTTT.

The V call is TRBV25-1, the J call TRBJ1-1; 11 bases map to TRBD1. The CDR3 length is 17 residues. V was clipped by 4 bases and J by 11 bases; unmatched bases: 18. Germline CDR1 and CDR2: MGHDK and SYGVNS. DNA of the CDR3: TGTGCCAGCAGTGCCTTGTACCCGGACAGGGGGCGAGTCCGCGCTTTCTTT. Translation: CASSALYPDRGRVRAFF.

The chain joins TRBV5-1 to TRBJ2-7, with 10 bases aligning to TRBD2. The CDR3 sequence is 17 residues long. Germline V CDR1 and CDR2: SGHRS, YFSETQ. Trimming cost V 4 bases and J 7 bases; bases outside gene matches: 17. The CDR3 here is CASSRGTSEGPLREQYF. The CDR3 bases are TGCGCCAGCAGCCGCGGGACTAGCGAGGGACCCCTTCGGGAGCAGTACTTC. Full variable domain (remainder filled in from reference TRBV5-1 and TRBJ2-7): KAGVTQTPRYLIKTRGQQVTLSCSPISGHRSVSWYQQTPGQGLQFLFEYFSETQRNKGNFPGRFSGRQFSNSRSEMNVSTLELGDSALYLCASSRGTSEGPLREQYFGPGTRLTVT.

The chain employs TRBV7-9 and TRBJ2-7; 8 bases are shared with TRBD1. The CDR3 runs to 16 residues. The trim removed 2 bases at V and 0 bases at J, leaving 6 bases unmatched. Germline assignment: CDR1 SEHNR and CDR2 FQNEAQ (reference sequence). CDR3 sequence reads: CASSLLGQDYSYEQYF. The CDR3 DNA is TGTGCCAGCAGCTTATTGGGACAGGACTACTCCTACGAGCAGTACTTC.

The rearrangement links TRBV4-1 to TRBJ1-1; perhaps TRBD1 as D (5 bases). Germline V gene sequence: CDR1 MGHRA, CDR2 YSYEKL. The CDR3 is 15 residues long. The germline V and J ends were trimmed by 4 bases and 0 bases, with 12 bases remaining between them. CDR3 coding DNA: TGCGCCAGCAGCCCAGGGTACAGTTTGAACACTGAAGCTTTCTTT. Amino acids: CASSPGYSLNTEAFF.

The chain couples TRBV10-1 to TRBJ1-1; perhaps TRBD1 as D (6 bases). The germline V gene encodes CDR1 WNHNN and CDR2 SYGVQD (reference sequence). Trimming took 4 bases from V and 0 from J, leaving 21 bases between them. The CDR3 has 18 amino acids. The CDR3 spells CASSGRDIESHMNTEAFF. CDR3 bases: TGCGCCAGCAGTGGCCGGGACATAGAATCCCACATGAACACTGAAGCTTTCTTT.

The CDR3 nucleotides read TGTGCCAGCAGCGTTCAGGGGGGCAATCAGCCCCAGCATTTT. Residues: CASSVQGGNQPQHF. V and J are TRBV7-9 and TRBJ1-5, with 7 bases identical to TRBD1. This CDR3 contains 14 residues. CDR1 SEHNR and CDR2 FQNEAQ come from the germline V gene (reference sequence). V shed 5 bases, J shed 2 bases, and the junction held 3 bases outside the gene matches.

The V call is TRBV9, the J call TRBJ2-1; a weak D match, TRBD2 (6 bases). The CDR3 is made up of 15 amino acids. V lost 3 bases, J lost 2 bases, and 12 bases lay in between. Germline V gene lookup returns CDR1 SGDLS and CDR2 YYNGEE. CDR3 region: CASSATGGAYNEQFF. Written as DNA, the CDR3 is TGTGCCAGCAGCGCGACCGGAGGGGCCTACAATGAGCAGTTCTTC.